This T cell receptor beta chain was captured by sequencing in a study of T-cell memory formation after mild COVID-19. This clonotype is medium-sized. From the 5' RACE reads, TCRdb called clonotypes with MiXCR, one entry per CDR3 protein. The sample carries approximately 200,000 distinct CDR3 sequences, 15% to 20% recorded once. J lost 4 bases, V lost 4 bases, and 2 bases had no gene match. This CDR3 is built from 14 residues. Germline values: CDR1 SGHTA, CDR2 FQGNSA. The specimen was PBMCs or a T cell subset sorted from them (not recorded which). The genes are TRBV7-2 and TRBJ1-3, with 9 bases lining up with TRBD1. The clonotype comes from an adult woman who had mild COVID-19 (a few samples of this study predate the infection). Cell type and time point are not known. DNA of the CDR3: TGTGCCAGCAGCTCCGGGACAGGGGGAAACACCATATATTTT. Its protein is CASSSGTGGNTIYF.